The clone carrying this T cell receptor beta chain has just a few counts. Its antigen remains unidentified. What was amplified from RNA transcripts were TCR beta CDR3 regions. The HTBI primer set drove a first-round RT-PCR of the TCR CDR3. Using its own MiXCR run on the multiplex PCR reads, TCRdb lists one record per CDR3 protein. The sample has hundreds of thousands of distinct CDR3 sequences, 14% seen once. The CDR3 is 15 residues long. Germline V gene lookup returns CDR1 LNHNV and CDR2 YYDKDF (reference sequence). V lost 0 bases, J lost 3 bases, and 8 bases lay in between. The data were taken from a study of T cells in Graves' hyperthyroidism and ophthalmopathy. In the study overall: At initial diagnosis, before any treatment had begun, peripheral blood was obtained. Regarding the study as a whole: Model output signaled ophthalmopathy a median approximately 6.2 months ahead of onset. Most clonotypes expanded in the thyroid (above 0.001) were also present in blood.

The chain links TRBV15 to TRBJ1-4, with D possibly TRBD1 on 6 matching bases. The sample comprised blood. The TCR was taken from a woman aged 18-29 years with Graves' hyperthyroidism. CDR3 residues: CATSRDRGPNEKLFF. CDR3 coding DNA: TGTGCCACCAGCAGAGACAGGGGCCCTAATGAAAAACTGTTTTTT.